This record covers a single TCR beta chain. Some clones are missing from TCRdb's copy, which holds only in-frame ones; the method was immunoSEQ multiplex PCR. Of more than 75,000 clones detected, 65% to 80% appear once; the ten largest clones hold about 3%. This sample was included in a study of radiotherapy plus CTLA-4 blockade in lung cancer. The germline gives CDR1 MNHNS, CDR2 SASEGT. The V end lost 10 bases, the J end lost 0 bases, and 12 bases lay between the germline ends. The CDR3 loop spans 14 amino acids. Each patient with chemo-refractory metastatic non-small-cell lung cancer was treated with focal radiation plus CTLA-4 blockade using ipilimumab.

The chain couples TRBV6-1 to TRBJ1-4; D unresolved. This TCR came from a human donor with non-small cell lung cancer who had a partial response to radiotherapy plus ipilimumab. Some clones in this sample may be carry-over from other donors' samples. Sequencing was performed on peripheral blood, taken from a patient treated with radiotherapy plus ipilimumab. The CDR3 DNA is TGTGCCACCCAGCGGGGTACAACTAATGAAAAACTGTTTTTT. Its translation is CATQRGTTNEKLFF.